This T cell receptor beta chain was sequenced in a study of blood T cells in healthy people across ages. Findings and caveats of the study: The fall in TCR beta diversity per million T cells was roughly linear with age. There was no known CMV status for donors, so expanded clonotype changes were possibly confounded.

The ends lost 2 bases at V and 7 bases at J; junction bases unmatched: 13. Germline values: CDR1 MGHRA, CDR2 YSYEKL. The CDR3 has 16 amino acids. Samples each had at least 5.5 micrograms of total RNA extracted. This clonotype was detected only a few times. Its antigen is not identified. A sample-barcoded 5' primer and a J-beta primer mix were used in a second PCR of roughly 6 to 11 cycles. A single record per CDR3 protein comes from TCRdb applying MiXCR to the 5' RACE reads. The sample carries roughly 1,500,000 distinct CDR3 sequences, roughly 30% recorded once. The sequence derives from a woman aged 25-40 years in good health. The chain has TRBV4-1 and TRBJ2-7; 8 bases map to TRBD1. The sample taken for sequencing was blood. The CDR3, as DNA: TGCGCCAGCAGCCAATGGCAACTTCAGGGGGCTTTAGAGCAGTACTTC. This sequence encodes CASSQWQLQGALEQYF.